This is a list of T cell receptor beta chains from one sample in a study of response to subunit inactivated influenza vaccine. MiXCR, applied by TCRdb to the RT-PCR reads, yields one record per CDR3 protein. The sample yields a few hundred thousand distinct CDR3 sequences, approximately 7.8% seen once. Sequencing used PBMCs from blood, obtained around 25 months after vaccination. The receptor source for this set is a man aged 50-75 years who received an inactivated influenza vaccine. Each CDR3 is given with its conserved first and last residue. D genes are given only for firm matches. Size is omitted from some rows. Given values are once, few, many or a class for expanded clones.

TRBV7-9,TRBD1,.,TRBJ1-1,TGTGCCAGCAGCTTATCCGGGACAGTCACTGAAGCTTTCTTT,CASSLSGTVTEAFF
TRBV10-1,.,few,TRBJ2-1,TGCGCCAGCAGCCCGAGGTCGCCGGGGCCCTACAATGAGCAGTTCTTC,CASSPRSPGPYNEQFF
TRBV7-6,TRBD2,.,TRBJ2-1,TGTGCCAGCAGCTTAGTGGTAGCGGGAGGGCCGAATGAGCAGTTCTTC,CASSLVVAGGPNEQFF
TRBV7-6,TRBD1,few,TRBJ2-3,TGTGCCAGCAGCTTACCGGGACAGGGGTCTAGCACAGATACGCAGTATTTT,CASSLPGQGSSTDTQYF
TRBV18,.,.,TRBJ2-1,TGTGCCAGCTCACCGGCGGGGTCATACAATGAGCAGTTCTTC,CASSPAGSYNEQFF
TRBV27,TRBD2,.,TRBJ2-7,TGTGCCAGCAGTTTTCCGGGAGGCTTCGAGCAGTACTTC,CASSFPGGFEQYF
TRBV11-2,TRBD2,.,TRBJ2-1,TGTGCCAGCAGTAGAGAGACTAGCTCAATAAATGAGCAGTTCTTC,CASSRETSSINEQFF
TRBV6-1,.,many,TRBJ2-7,TGTGCCAGCAGCATGAGGACGGCCAGGGACGAGCAGTACTTC,CASSMRTARDEQYF
TRBV7-9,.,.,TRBJ1-2,TGTGCCAGCAGCCCCCGGGACACAGCGTATGGCTACACCTTC,CASSPRDTAYGYTF
TRBV4-3,.,few,TRBJ1-6,TGCGCCAGCAGCCAAGGGGGTGACTCACCCCTCCACTTT,CASSQGGDSPLHF
TRBV5-1,.,many,TRBJ2-2,TGCGCCAGCAACGAGCCGACCGGGGAGCTGTTTTTT,CASNEPTGELFF
TRBV5-1,.,many,TRBJ2-7,TGCGCCAGCAGCGGGGACTCGGAGCAGTACTTC,CASSGDSEQYF
TRBV7-2,TRBD2,.,TRBJ2-1,TGTGCCAGCAGCTCGGGACTAGCGGGAGATTTTGAGCAGTTCTTC,CASSSGLAGDFEQFF
TRBV12-3/TRBV12-4,.,.,TRBJ2-5,TGTGCCAGCAGTTCAAGGGGGGAAAGCGCCCAAGAGACCCAGTACTTC,CASSSRGESAQETQYF
TRBV6-1,.,.,TRBJ1-2,TGTGCCAGCAAGGCCAGGACTAACTATGGCTACACCTTC,CASKARTNYGYTF
TRBV7-6,.,.,TRBJ2-1,TGTGCCAGCTCGATCGGGGCGGGTGAGCAGTTCTTC,CASSIGAGEQFF
TRBV20-1,.,few,TRBJ1-2,TGCAGTGCTAGAGATAGTGAGTTTCGTGAAGGGGAGACTAACTATGGCTACACCTTC,CSARDSEFREGETNYGYTF
TRBV2,TRBD1,few,TRBJ1-2,TGTGCCAGCAGTGAGTCCCGACAGGGGGCGGCTGGCTACACCTTC,CASSESRQGAAGYTF
TRBV10-2,.,few,TRBJ2-6,TGCGCCAGCAGTGCGGACAGACGCTCTGGGGCCAACGTCCTGACTTTC,CASSADRRSGANVLTF
TRBV6-5,.,few,TRBJ2-1,TGTGCCAGCAGTTACTCGAGGGAGTCCTACAATGAGCAGTTCTTC,CASSYSRESYNEQFF
TRBV16,.,.,TRBJ1-5,TGTGCCAGCAGCCTCTCCTGGGGAAATCAGCCCCAGCATTTT,CASSLSWGNQPQHF
TRBV28,.,.,TRBJ2-5,TGTGCCAGCAGTTCTACACCGTACCAAGAGACCCAGTACTTC,CASSSTPYQETQYF
TRBV20-1,TRBD2,few,TRBJ2-1,TGCAGTGCTGGAACTAGCGGGACCTCCTACAATGAGCAGTTCTTC,CSAGTSGTSYNEQFF
TRBV29-1,.,.,TRBJ1-1,TGCAGCGTTTCGGGGAAAAACCAGGGGCAAGGCACTGAAGCTTTCTTT,CSVSGKNQGQGTEAFF
TRBV24-1,TRBD2,.,TRBJ2-3,TGTGCCACCAGTGCTAGCGGGACTACCCTTCCTCGCACAGATACGCAGTATTTT,CATSASGTTLPRTDTQYF
TRBV19,TRBD1,.,TRBJ1-2,TGTGCCAGTAGACGGGACAGCAACTATGGCTACACCTTC,CASRRDSNYGYTF
TRBV4-3,TRBD2,few,TRBJ2-2,TGCGCCAGCAGCCAAGAGCGGGGGGGAAGTAACGGGGAGCTGTTTTTT,CASSQERGGSNGELFF
TRBV5-1,.,few,TRBJ2-1,TGCGCCAGCAGCTTGGACAGGCAGGGAAGGCGCACCTACAATGAGCAGTTCTTC,CASSLDRQGRRTYNEQFF